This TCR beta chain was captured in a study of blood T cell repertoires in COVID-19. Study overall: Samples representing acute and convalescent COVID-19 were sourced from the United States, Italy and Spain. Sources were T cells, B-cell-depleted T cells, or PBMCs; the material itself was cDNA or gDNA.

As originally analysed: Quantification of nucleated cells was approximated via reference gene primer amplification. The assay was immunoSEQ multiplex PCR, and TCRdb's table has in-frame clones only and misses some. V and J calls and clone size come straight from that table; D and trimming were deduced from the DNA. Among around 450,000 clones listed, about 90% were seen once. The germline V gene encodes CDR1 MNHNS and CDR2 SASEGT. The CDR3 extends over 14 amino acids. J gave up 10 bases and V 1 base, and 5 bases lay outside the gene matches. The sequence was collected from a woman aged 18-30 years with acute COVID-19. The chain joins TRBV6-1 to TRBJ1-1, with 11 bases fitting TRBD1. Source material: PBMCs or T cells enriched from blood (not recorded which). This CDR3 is CASSEGRTGGLAFF. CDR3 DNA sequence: TGTGCCAGCAGTGAAGGGCGGACAGGGGGCCTAGCTTTCTTT.